This TCR beta chain came from a study of T cell responses to AZD1222 COVID-19 vaccine. Across the study: Researchers grouped second doses given at about 4 or about 12 weeks into one pool. General observations from the study: Females made up more of the donors, who were largely white British, and clonal diversity may have come out too low.

This clone was counted between two and nine times. The antigen is unknown. Sequencing used immunoSEQ multiplex PCR; TCRdb keeps in-frame clones, though not all of them. The data hold roughly 120,000 clones, with about 90% observed a single time. CDR3 size: 13 residues. Germline CDR1 reads SGHNT; CDR2 reads YENEEA. V was clipped by 0 bases and J by 6 bases, with 7 bases between them. This rearrangement joins TRBV11-3 to TRBJ2-3; D uncertain. This receptor was taken from an adult in good health. This specimen was peripheral blood, taken on day 0 of AZD1222 vaccination. This CDR3 is CASSLDQWDTQYF. The CDR3, as DNA: TGTGCCAGCAGCTTAGATCAATGGGATACGCAGTATTTT.